Given below is one T cell receptor (beta chain) in context. This CDR3 has 14 residues. V gave up 4 bases and J gave up 5 bases, with 15 bases separating them. Germline V gene data show CDR1 as MGHRA and CDR2 as YSYEKL. This entry is derived from a study of T cell changes during pregnancy in multiple sclerosis. Clones were sequenced by immunoSEQ multiplex PCR, and TCRdb holds only the in-frame ones, with some missing. Among around 39,000 clones listed, about 90% were seen once. The chain uses TRBV4-1 and TRBJ2-7; perhaps TRBD1 as D (5 bases). Sequenced material: CD8+ T cells from peripheral blood mononuclear cells, taken before pregnancy. The TCR sequence derives from a female donor with multiple sclerosis, enrolled in a pregnancy study. In DNA, the CDR3 is TGCGCCAGCAGCCTCGCGCAGGGTCGCCACGAGCAGTACTTC. Protein: CASSLAQGRHEQYF.